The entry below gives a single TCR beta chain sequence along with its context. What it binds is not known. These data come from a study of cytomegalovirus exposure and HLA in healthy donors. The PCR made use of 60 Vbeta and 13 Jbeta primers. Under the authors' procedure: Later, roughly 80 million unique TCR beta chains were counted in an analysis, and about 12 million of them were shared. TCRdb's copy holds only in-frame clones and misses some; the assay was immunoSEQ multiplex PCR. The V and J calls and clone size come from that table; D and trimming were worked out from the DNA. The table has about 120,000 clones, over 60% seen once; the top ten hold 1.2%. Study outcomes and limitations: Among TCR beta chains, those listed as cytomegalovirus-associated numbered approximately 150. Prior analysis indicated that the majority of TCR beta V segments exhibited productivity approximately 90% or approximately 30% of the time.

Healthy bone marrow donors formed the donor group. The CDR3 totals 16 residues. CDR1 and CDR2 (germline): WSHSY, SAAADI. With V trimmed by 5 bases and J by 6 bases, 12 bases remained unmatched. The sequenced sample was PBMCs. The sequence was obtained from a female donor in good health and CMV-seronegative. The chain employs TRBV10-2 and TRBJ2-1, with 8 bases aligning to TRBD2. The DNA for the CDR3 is TGCGCCAGCAGTACCTCTGGGATCAGCGGGGGCAATGAGCAGTTCTTC. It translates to CASSTSGISGGNEQFF.